The clone carrying this T cell receptor (beta chain) showed up just a few times. The antigen is not known. This may stem from a read error, because a much larger clone lies one nucleotide away. The data stem from a study of tumor-infiltrating lymphocytes in primary liver carcinoma. Overall study: Ages ranged from 30 to 69, with HCC or mixed HCC-cholangiocarcinoma. The study reported T1-T3 N0M0 tumors spanning 4.2 to 10 cm.

Study-level findings and limits: Left bulk and unsorted, the samples did not allow CD4+ and CD8+ repertoires to be compared.

Reverse transcription of roughly 480 ng total RNA with a constant-region primer produced TCR beta cDNA. Modified slightly, ARM-PCR produced TCR beta libraries over three nested multiplex PCR rounds. With TRBV1-TRBV30 forward primers and a C-beta reverse primer, the first two PCR rounds were run for roughly 10 cycles each. TCRdb independently ran MiXCR on the multiplex PCR reads; one entry per CDR3 protein. The sample has about 200,000 distinct CDR3 sequences, almost 65% seen once. Researchers drew blood RNA from unsorted whole blood and extracted germline DNA as well. A sample of roughly 3.8 milliliters of peripheral blood was taken before surgery. J lost 4 bases, V lost 8 bases, and 14 bases had no gene match. The CDR3 has 19 residues.

The TCR sequence derives from a woman in her sixties or seventies with primary liver carcinoma and hepatitis B virus infection. The rearrangement uses TRBV12-3 or TRBV12-4 and TRBJ2-1; TRBD2 matches 16 bases. Material: peripheral blood. CDR3 sequence reads: CASGPTGLAGGRVYNEQFF. CDR3 DNA sequence: TGTGCCAGCGGGCCGACGGGACTAGCGGGAGGGAGGGTATACAATGAGCAGTTCTTC.